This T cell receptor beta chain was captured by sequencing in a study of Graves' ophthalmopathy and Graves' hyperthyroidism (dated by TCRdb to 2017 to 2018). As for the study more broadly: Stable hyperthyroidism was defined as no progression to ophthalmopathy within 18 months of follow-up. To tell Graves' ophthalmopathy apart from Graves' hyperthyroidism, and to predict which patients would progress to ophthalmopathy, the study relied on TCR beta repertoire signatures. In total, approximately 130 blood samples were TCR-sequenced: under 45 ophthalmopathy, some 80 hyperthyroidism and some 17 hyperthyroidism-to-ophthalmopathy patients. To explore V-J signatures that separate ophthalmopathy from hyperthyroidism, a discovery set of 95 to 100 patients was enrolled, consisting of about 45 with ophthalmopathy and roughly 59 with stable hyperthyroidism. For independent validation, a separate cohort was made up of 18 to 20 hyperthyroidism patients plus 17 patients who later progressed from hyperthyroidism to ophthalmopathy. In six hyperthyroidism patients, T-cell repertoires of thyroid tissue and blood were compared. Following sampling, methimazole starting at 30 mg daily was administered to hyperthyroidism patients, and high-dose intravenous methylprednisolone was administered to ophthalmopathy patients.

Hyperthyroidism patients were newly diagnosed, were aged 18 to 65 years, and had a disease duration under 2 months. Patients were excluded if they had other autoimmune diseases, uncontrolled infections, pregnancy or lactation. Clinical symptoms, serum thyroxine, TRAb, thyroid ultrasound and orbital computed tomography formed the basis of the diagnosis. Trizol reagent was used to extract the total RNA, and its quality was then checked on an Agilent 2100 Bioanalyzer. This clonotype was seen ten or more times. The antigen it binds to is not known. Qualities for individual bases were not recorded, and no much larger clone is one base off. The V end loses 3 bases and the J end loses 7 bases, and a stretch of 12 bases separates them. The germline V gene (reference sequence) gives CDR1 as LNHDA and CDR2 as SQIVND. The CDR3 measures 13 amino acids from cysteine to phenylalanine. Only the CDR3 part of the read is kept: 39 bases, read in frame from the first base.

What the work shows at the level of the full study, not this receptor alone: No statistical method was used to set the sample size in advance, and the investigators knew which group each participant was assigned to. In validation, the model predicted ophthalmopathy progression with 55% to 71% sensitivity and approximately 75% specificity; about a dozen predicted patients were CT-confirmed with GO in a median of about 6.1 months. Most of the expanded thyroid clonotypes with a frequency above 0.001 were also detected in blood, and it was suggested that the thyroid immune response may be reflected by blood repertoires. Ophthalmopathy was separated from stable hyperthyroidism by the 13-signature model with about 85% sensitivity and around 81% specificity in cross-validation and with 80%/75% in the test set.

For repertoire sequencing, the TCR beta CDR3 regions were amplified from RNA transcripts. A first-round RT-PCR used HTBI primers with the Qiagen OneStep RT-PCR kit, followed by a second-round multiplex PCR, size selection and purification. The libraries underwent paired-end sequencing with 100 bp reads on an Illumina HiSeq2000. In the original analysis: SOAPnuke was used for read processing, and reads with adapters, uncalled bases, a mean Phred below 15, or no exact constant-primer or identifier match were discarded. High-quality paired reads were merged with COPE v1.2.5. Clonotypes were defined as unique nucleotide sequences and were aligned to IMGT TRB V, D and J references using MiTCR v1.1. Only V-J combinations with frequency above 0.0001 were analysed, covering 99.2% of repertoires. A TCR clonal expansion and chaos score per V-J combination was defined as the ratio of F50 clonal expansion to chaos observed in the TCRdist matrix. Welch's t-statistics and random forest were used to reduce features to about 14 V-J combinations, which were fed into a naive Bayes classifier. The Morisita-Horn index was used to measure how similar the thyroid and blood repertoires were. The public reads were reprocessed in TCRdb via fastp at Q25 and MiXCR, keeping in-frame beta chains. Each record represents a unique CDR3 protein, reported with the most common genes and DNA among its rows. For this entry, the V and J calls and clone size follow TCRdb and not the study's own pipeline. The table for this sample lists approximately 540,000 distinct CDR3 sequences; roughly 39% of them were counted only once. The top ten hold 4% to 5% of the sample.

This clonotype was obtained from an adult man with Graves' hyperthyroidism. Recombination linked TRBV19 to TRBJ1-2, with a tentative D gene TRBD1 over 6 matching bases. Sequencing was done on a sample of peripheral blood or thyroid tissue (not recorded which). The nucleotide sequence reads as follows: TGTGCCAGTAGTATTCCCAGGGGACGTGGCTACACCTTC. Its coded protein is CASSIPRGRGYTF.